This T cell receptor (beta chain) was sequenced in a study of blood T cell repertoires in COVID-19. Across the whole study: In each case, the material was cDNA or gDNA derived from T cells, B-cell-depleted T cells, or PBMCs.

The germline gives CDR1 MDHEN, CDR2 SYDVKM. Trimming removed 7 bases from V and 3 bases from J; junction bases left unmatched: 8. The CDR3 sequence is 16 residues long. The repertoire was sequenced with immunoSEQ multiplex PCR; TCRdb's copy has only in-frame clones and lacks some. Of some 380,000 clones in the sample, roughly 86% were seen once. This sequence originates from a human donor with acute or convalescent COVID-19. The donor label of this sample is uncertain. V gene TRBV28 combines with J gene TRBJ2-1, with TRBD1 matching over 11 bases. The sequencing input was peripheral blood. DNA of the CDR3: TGTGCCAGCAATCCCCGGACAGGGGGCAACTACAATGAGCAGTTCTTC. Its translation is CASNPRTGGNYNEQFF.